The sequence of this T cell receptor (beta chain) was determined in a study of human T cells and chemical hapten exposure. Across the study: Slight differences in pooled library volume were the main source of varying TCR yields across samples.

The study used a library that attached unique molecular identifiers to individual cDNA molecules. In the original analysis: There were a median of approximately 100,000 TCRs per sample, with a range from about 20,000 to 700,000. Each CDR3 protein gets one entry after TCRdb re-called the RACE reads with MiXCR. These V and J calls originate from TCRdb's pipeline instead of the authors' own analysis. Of about 60,000 distinct CDR3 sequences in the sample, about 11% were seen once. CDR3 length equals 11 residues. Trimming took off 7 bases at V and 3 bases at J, with 6 bases between the two ends. Germline V lookup: CDR1 MGHDK, CDR2 SYGVNS. This sample's time point: pre-sensitization, week 0. Indicated treatment: therapeutic diphenylcyclopropenone sensitization with weekly scalp DPC. It was from unfractionated whole blood that total RNA was extracted.

Specimen: whole blood, collected in connection with sensitization to the hapten diphenylcyclopropenone (DPC). The clonotype was recovered from a woman between 40 and 50 years old with alopecia areata. Some clones in this sample may be carry-over from other donors' samples. V usage is TRBV25-1 and J usage is TRBJ1-2; D call uncertain. CDR3 protein: CASTGYYGYTF. CDR3 nucleotides: TGTGCCAGCACCGGTTACTATGGCTACACCTTC.